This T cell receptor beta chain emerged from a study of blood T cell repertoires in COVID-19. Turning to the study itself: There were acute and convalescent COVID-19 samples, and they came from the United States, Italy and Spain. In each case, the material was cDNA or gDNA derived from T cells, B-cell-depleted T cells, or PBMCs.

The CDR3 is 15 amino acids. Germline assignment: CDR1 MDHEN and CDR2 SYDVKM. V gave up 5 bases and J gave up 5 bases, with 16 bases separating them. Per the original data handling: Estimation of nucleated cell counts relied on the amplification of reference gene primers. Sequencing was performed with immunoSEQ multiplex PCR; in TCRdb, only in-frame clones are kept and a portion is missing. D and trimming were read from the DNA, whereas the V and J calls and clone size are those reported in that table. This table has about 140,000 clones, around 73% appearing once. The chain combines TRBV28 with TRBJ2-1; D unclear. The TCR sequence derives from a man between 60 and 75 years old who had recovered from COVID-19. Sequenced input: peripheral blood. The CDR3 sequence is CASSTLGGQNNEQFF. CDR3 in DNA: TGTGCCAGCAGTACCCTTGGCGGTCAAAACAATGAGCAGTTCTTC.